This T cell receptor (beta chain) was captured in a study of blood T cells in healthy people across ages. Notes on the study in general: More naive CD4+ cells and higher diversity were found in long-lived than in aged donors.

Notes on this clonotype: Its antigen remains unidentified. One end of the junction is discordant with germline, which a read error may explain.

PCR was performed a second time for about 6 to 12 cycles using a sample-barcoded 5' primer and a J-beta primer mix. Every individual sample yielded 2.5 million or more paired-end reads (each containing CDR3). MiXCR was run by TCRdb on the 5' RACE reads, yielding one entry per CDR3 protein. The sample holds some 1.6 million distinct CDR3 sequences, about 31% seen once. This CDR3 is built from 13 residues. Germline values: CDR1 MNHEY, CDR2 SVGEGT. The chain links TRBV6-2 or TRBV6-3 to TRBJ1-2; perhaps TRBD1 as D (6 bases). What was sequenced was blood. The TCR was taken from a woman aged 30 to 39 in good health. The CDR3 sequence is CVSRNREFGGYTF. The CDR3 DNA reads TGTGTCAGCAGGAACAGGGAGTTTGGAGGCTACACCTTC.